A single sample is the source of the 14 T cell receptor beta chains below, sequenced in a study of cytomegalovirus exposure and HLA in healthy donors. Clones were read by immunoSEQ multiplex PCR, and TCRdb kept only the in-frame ones, dropping some. This sample has 200,000 to 300,000 clones, with 90% found just once. Source material: PBMCs. The receptors here all came from a woman aged 30 to 39 in good health and CMV-seronegative.

The chain combines TRBV11-1 with TRBJ2-2; 7 nucleotides match TRBD1. This CDR3 has 15 amino acids. V lost 3 bases, J lost 0 bases, and 1 base stayed unmatched. Germline CDR1 reads SGHAT; CDR2 reads FQDESV (reference sequence). CDR3 DNA sequence: TGTGCCAGCAGCTTCCAGGGGGCGAACACCGGGGAGCTGTTTTTT. Residues: CASSFQGANTGELFF.

The V and J genes are TRBV10-2 and TRBJ1-1, with unresolved D. Germline CDR1 is WSHSY and CDR2 is SAAADI. The CDR3 sequence is 13 residues long. V lost 0 bases to trimming and J lost 4 bases, with 6 bases between them. The CDR3 region is CASSESRFTEAFF. The CDR3 region has the DNA TGCGCCAGCAGTGAGTCAAGATTCACTGAAGCTTTCTTT.

CDR3 loop: CASGSSGANVLTF. In DNA, the CDR3 is TGTGCTAGTGGCTCCTCTGGGGCCAACGTCCTGACTTTC. The chain employs TRBV12-5 and TRBJ2-6; D is uncertain. Deletions cut 6 bases from V and 0 bases from J, with 3 bases between. The CDR3 length is 13 residues. Germline V gene data show CDR1 as LGHNT and CDR2 as FRNRAP.

A single count supports this clone. In DNA, the CDR3 is TGTGCCAGCAGTTTATCAGCCGTCCAAGAGACCCAGTACTTC. This codes for CASSLSAVQETQYF. The chain joins TRBV27 to TRBJ2-5; D remains ambiguous. Trimming pared 0 bases from V and 1 base from J, leaving 6 bases between. The CDR3 is 14 residues long. Germline V gene lookup returns CDR1 MNHEY and CDR2 SMNVEV (reference sequence).

CDR3 loop: CASSQDSGGYEQYF. The CDR3, as DNA: TGCGCCAGCAGCCAAGATTCAGGGGGGTACGAGCAGTACTTC. The V call is TRBV4-3, the J call TRBJ2-7; tentative D call: TRBD1 (7 bases). Germline CDR1 reads LGHNA; CDR2 reads YSLEER. The CDR3 covers 14 residues. Trimming left V 0 bases short and J 4 bases short, with 10 bases between.

The chain joins TRBV7-9 to TRBJ1-4; D is perhaps TRBD1 (5 bases). The CDR3 covers 14 residues. The germline CDR1 and CDR2 sequences are SEHNR and FQNEAQ (reference sequence). Trimming stripped 3 bases from V and 4 bases from J, with 9 bases between. CDR3 protein: CASSLGRSNEKLFF. The CDR3 nucleotides read TGTGCCAGCAGCTTGGGGCGGAGTAATGAAAAACTGTTTTTT.

Here the CDR3 reads CASSETGFATNEKLFF. The CDR3 DNA sequence: TGTGCCAGCAGCGAAACAGGATTTGCAACTAATGAAAAACTGTTTTTT. The chain joins TRBV6-1 to TRBJ1-4, with D possibly matching TRBD1 (5 bases). Germline lookup yields CDR1 MNHNS and CDR2 SASEGT. The CDR3 covers 16 residues. V was clipped by 6 bases and J by 0 bases, with 14 bases between them.

The chain carries TRBV12-1 and TRBJ2-2. TRBV12-1 constitutes a pseudogene. There are 13 residues in the CDR3. The chain's CDR3 is CASSFPNTGELFF. DNA of the CDR3: TGTGCCAGCAGCTTTCCGAACACCGGGGAGCTGTTTTTT.

The chain joins TRBV6-6 to TRBJ2-7; 13 bases fit TRBD2. Per the germline V gene, CDR1 is MNHNY and CDR2 is SVGAGI (reference sequence). The CDR3 consists of 16 residues. With V trimmed by 6 bases and J by 3 bases, 8 bases remained unmatched. For the CDR3, the DNA is TGTGCCAGCAGACCTCAGACTAGCGGGAGGTTCTACGAGCAGTACTTC. Translated, it gives CASRPQTSGRFYEQYF.

The CDR3 DNA reads TGTGCCAGCAGCCAGGACAGCTCCTACGAGCAGTACTTC. Amino acid sequence: CASSQDSSYEQYF. The J gene is TRBJ2-7, the V gene TRBV7-2, with a tentative D call TRBD1 (6 bases). V was trimmed by 5 bases and J by 0 bases, leaving 8 bases between them. The CDR3 is 13 amino acids. Germline loops: CDR1 SGHTA, CDR2 FQGNSA.

The rearrangement links TRBV2 to TRBJ2-1; tentatively, D is TRBD2 (6 bases). The V gene lost 5 bases and the J gene lost 4 bases, with 15 bases spanning the gap. The V gene's germline CDR1 is SNHLY and CDR2 FYNNEI. The CDR3 spans 15 residues. This CDR3 is CASSNIGGRYNEQFF. In nucleotides, the CDR3 is TGTGCCAGCAGTAACATAGGAGGGCGATACAATGAGCAGTTCTTC.

The chain uses TRBV29-1 and TRBJ2-3; D remains unclear. Germline V gene data show CDR1 as SQVTM and CDR2 as ANQGSEA. The CDR3 sequence is 11 residues long. V shed 5 bases and J shed 2 bases, with 5 bases lying between them. The CDR3: CSVRTTDTQYF. The CDR3 nucleotides are TGCAGCGTTAGAACCACAGATACGCAGTATTTT.

CDR3 in DNA: TGTGCCAGCAGTTTACCCGCCCGGGGAGGAGCGGTTCACGAGCAGTACTTC. This codes for CASSLPARGGAVHEQYF. The chain joins TRBV28 to TRBJ2-7; tentatively, D is TRBD2 (6 bases). The CDR3 totals 17 residues. Trimming stripped 2 bases from V and 5 bases from J, with 22 bases between. CDR1 MDHEN and CDR2 SYDVKM come from the germline V gene. The full variable domain, in which reference TRBV28 and TRBJ2-7 provide the parts outside the CDR3, is DVKVTQSSRYLVKRTGEKVFLECVQDMDHENMFWYRQDPGLGLRLIYFSYDVKMKEKGDIPEGYSVSREKKERFSLILESASTNQTSMYLCASSLPARGGAVHEQYFGPGTRLTVT.

In DNA, the CDR3 is TGTGCCAGCAGTCCGGCGGGCTCCGTCGAGCAGTACTTC. It codes for CASSPAGSVEQYF. The chain joins TRBV28 to TRBJ2-7; tentatively, D is TRBD2 (5 bases). The germline V gene encodes CDR1 MDHEN and CDR2 SYDVKM. There are 13 residues in the CDR3. V was clipped by 5 bases and J by 6 bases, with 14 bases between them.